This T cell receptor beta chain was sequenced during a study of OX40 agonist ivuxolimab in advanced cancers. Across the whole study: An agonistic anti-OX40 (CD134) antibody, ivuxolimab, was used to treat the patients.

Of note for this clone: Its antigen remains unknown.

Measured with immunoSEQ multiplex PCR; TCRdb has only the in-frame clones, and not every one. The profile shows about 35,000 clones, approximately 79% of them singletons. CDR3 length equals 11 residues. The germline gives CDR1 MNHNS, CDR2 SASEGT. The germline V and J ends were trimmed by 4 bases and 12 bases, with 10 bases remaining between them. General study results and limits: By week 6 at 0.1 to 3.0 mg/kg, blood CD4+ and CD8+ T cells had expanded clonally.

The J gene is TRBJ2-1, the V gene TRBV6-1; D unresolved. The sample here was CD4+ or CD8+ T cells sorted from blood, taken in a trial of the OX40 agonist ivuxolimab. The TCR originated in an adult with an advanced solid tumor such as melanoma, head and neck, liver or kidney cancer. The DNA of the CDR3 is TGTGCCAGCAGTGTCAGGAATTGGCAGTTCTTC. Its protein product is CASSVRNWQFF.